Listed below are T cell receptor beta chains from one sample, sequenced in a study of CD8 T cells in Susac syndrome. In TCRdb, the immunoSEQ multiplex PCR reads were re-called with MiXCR into one record per CDR3 protein. The data show around 130,000 distinct CDR3 sequences, about 93% seen once. Sequencing used CD4+ T cells from PBMCs. The receptors come from a human donor in good health. The CDR3 runs from the conserved cysteine through the conserved F or W. The D gene is left open where the match is weak. A clone size is listed for some rows: how often the clone was seen (once, few, many), or a class if it is expanded.

v_gene: TRBV3-1; abundance: NA; j_gene: TRBJ2-7; d_gene: TRBD2; len: 17; CDR3nt: TGTGCCAGCAGCCCCACTTCGGGACTAGCGTTTTCCTACGAGCAGTACTTC; CDR3aa: CASSPTSGLAFSYEQYF
v_gene: TRBV9; abundance: NA; j_gene: TRBJ1-2; d_gene: NA; len: 15; CDR3nt: TGTGCCAGCAGCGACCCGGGGGACCCTTTTTATGGCTACACCTTC; CDR3aa: CASSDPGDPFYGYTF
v_gene: TRBV27; abundance: NA; j_gene: TRBJ2-3; d_gene: NA; len: 18; CDR3nt: TGTGCCAGCAGTTATCGGGCCTCAGGGTTAGGAGCCACAGATACGCAGTATTTT; CDR3aa: CASSYRASGLGATDTQYF
v_gene: TRBV10-2; abundance: once; j_gene: TRBJ2-7; d_gene: NA; len: 17; CDR3nt: TGCGCCAGCAGTGGTTCAAACTGGTACGGGCGGACATCTGGGCAGTACTTC; CDR3aa: CASSGSNWYGRTSGQYF
v_gene: TRBV5-1; abundance: few; j_gene: TRBJ2-7; d_gene: NA; len: 13; CDR3nt: TGCGCCAGCAGCCCAGGACAGATTGACGAGCAGTACTTC; CDR3aa: CASSPGQIDEQYF
v_gene: TRBV20-1; abundance: NA; j_gene: TRBJ1-2; d_gene: NA; len: 15; CDR3nt: TGCAGTGCTATATACGGGCCGATAGCTAACTATGGCTACACCTTC; CDR3aa: CSAIYGPIANYGYTF
v_gene: TRBV6-2/TRBV6-3; abundance: NA; j_gene: TRBJ1-1; d_gene: NA; len: 12; CDR3nt: TGTGCCAGCAGTTACTCGTGGGCTGAAGCTTTCTTT; CDR3aa: CASSYSWAEAFF
v_gene: TRBV6-5; abundance: few; j_gene: TRBJ2-7; d_gene: NA; len: 11; CDR3nt: TGTGCCAGCAGTTACTCTGGCGAGCAGTACTTC; CDR3aa: CASSYSGEQYF
v_gene: TRBV2; abundance: few; j_gene: TRBJ1-2; d_gene: NA; len: 11; CDR3nt: TGTGCCAGCAGTGAAGGGGGTGGCTACACCTTC; CDR3aa: CASSEGGGYTF
v_gene: TRBV10-3; abundance: NA; j_gene: TRBJ2-3; d_gene: TRBD1; len: 13; CDR3nt: TGTGCCATCAGTGAGTCGGACAGGGCGCCGCAGTATTTT; CDR3aa: CAISESDRAPQYF
v_gene: TRBV20-1; abundance: NA; j_gene: TRBJ1-5; d_gene: NA; len: 14; CDR3nt: TGCAGTGCTCTCCCCGGTGACATCAATCAGCCCCAGCATTTT; CDR3aa: CSALPGDINQPQHF
v_gene: TRBV11-3; abundance: NA; j_gene: TRBJ2-6; d_gene: NA; len: 16; CDR3nt: TGTGCCAGCAGCCCCGGGACGCACTCTGGGGCCAACGTCCTGACTTTC; CDR3aa: CASSPGTHSGANVLTF
v_gene: TRBV2; abundance: NA; j_gene: TRBJ2-3; d_gene: TRBD2; len: 14; CDR3nt: TGTGCCAGCAGTGTTGAGCGGGAGGCAGATACGCAGTATTTT; CDR3aa: CASSVEREADTQYF
v_gene: TRBV5-6; abundance: NA; j_gene: TRBJ2-5; d_gene: NA; len: 15; CDR3nt: TGTGCCAGCAGCTTTGGGGGGCCGGGAGACGGGACCCAGTACTTC; CDR3aa: CASSFGGPGDGTQYF
v_gene: TRBV12-3/TRBV12-4; abundance: NA; j_gene: TRBJ1-2; d_gene: NA; len: 15; CDR3nt: TGTGCCAGCAGTTTAATCGGGGGCGCAGGCTATGGCTACACCTTC; CDR3aa: CASSLIGGAGYGYTF
v_gene: TRBV27; abundance: NA; j_gene: TRBJ2-7; d_gene: NA; len: 14; CDR3nt: TGTGCCAGCAGTTCGGTTCGAGCGGCATCGATCAAGTACTTC; CDR3aa: CASSSVRAASIKYF
v_gene: TRBV7-2; abundance: NA; j_gene: TRBJ2-3; d_gene: NA; len: 15; CDR3nt: TGTGCCAGCAGCTTGCAGCTCGGGGGTCCAGATACGCAGTATTTT; CDR3aa: CASSLQLGGPDTQYF
v_gene: TRBV20-1; abundance: once; j_gene: TRBJ1-5; d_gene: NA; len: 12; CDR3nt: TGCAGTGCTAGACCAGGAAATCAGCCCCAGCATTTT; CDR3aa: CSARPGNQPQHF
v_gene: TRBV19; abundance: NA; j_gene: TRBJ2-7; d_gene: NA; len: 11; CDR3nt: TGTGCCAGTGCATCGGCTCTCGAGCAGTACTTC; CDR3aa: CASASALEQYF
v_gene: TRBV2; abundance: NA; j_gene: TRBJ2-1; d_gene: TRBD2; len: 16; CDR3nt: TGTGCCAGCAGGCCCCTGACTAGCGGGAGGGCGTATGAGCAGTTCTTC; CDR3aa: CASRPLTSGRAYEQFF
v_gene: TRBV7-2; abundance: NA; j_gene: TRBJ2-3; d_gene: TRBD2; len: 13; CDR3nt: TGTGCCAGCAGCTTGATGACTAGCCCGATGCAGTATTTT; CDR3aa: CASSLMTSPMQYF
v_gene: TRBV28; abundance: NA; j_gene: TRBJ2-7; d_gene: TRBD1; len: 14; CDR3nt: TGTGCCAGCAGTTTAGGGACAGGGGGCGTGGAGCAGTACTTC; CDR3aa: CASSLGTGGVEQYF
v_gene: TRBV7-3; abundance: NA; j_gene: TRBJ2-1; d_gene: TRBD2; len: 16; CDR3nt: TGTGCCAGCAGCTTACGGACTAGCGAGGGGGGGAATGAGCAGTTCTTC; CDR3aa: CASSLRTSEGGNEQFF
v_gene: TRBV20-1; abundance: NA; j_gene: TRBJ2-6; d_gene: NA; len: 17; CDR3nt: TGCAGTGCTAGAGACCGGGGGAGTTTGGCTGGGGCCAACGTCCTGACTTTC; CDR3aa: CSARDRGSLAGANVLTF
v_gene: TRBV6-5; abundance: NA; j_gene: TRBJ1-2; d_gene: TRBD1; len: 17; CDR3nt: TGTGCCAGCAGTTACTCGATAATCCCCCAGGGGGGGCGAGGCTACACCTTC; CDR3aa: CASSYSIIPQGGRGYTF
v_gene: TRBV18; abundance: NA; j_gene: TRBJ1-6; d_gene: TRBD1; len: 17; CDR3nt: TGTGCCAGCTCACCAAGGCCGGACAGGGGGCCTGGTTCACCCCTCCACTTT; CDR3aa: CASSPRPDRGPGSPLHF
v_gene: TRBV19; abundance: NA; j_gene: TRBJ2-7; d_gene: TRBD1; len: 14; CDR3nt: TGTGCCAGTAGTATGGGAGGACAGGGGAGCGAGCAGTACTTC; CDR3aa: CASSMGGQGSEQYF
v_gene: TRBV6-2/TRBV6-3; abundance: NA; j_gene: TRBJ2-2; d_gene: TRBD2; len: 17; CDR3nt: TGTGCCAGCAGCCAACCGGGACTAGCGGGAGCCCCCGGGGAGCTGTTTTTT; CDR3aa: CASSQPGLAGAPGELFF
v_gene: TRBV5-1; abundance: NA; j_gene: TRBJ2-3; d_gene: NA; len: 16; CDR3nt: TGCGCCAGCAGCTTGGAGAGGTCGGCTAGCACAGATACGCAGTATTTT; CDR3aa: CASSLERSASTDTQYF
v_gene: TRBV27; abundance: NA; j_gene: TRBJ2-6; d_gene: NA; len: 16; CDR3nt: TGTGCCAGCAGTTTGCAGGGACCCACTGGGGCCAACGTCCTGACTTTC; CDR3aa: CASSLQGPTGANVLTF
v_gene: TRBV10-3; abundance: NA; j_gene: TRBJ1-1; d_gene: NA; len: 14; CDR3nt: TGTGCCATCAGTGAGTCGACAGTAAACACTGAAGCTTTCTTT; CDR3aa: CAISESTVNTEAFF
v_gene: TRBV15; abundance: NA; j_gene: TRBJ2-7; d_gene: NA; len: 13; CDR3nt: TGTGCCACCATGTTGAATCTGGGTAGCGAGCAGTACTTC; CDR3aa: CATMLNLGSEQYF
v_gene: TRBV20-1; abundance: NA; j_gene: TRBJ1-2; d_gene: NA; len: 14; CDR3nt: TGCAGTGCTAGAGTCACCCAACCCTACTATGGCTACACCTTC; CDR3aa: CSARVTQPYYGYTF
v_gene: TRBV12-3/TRBV12-4; abundance: NA; j_gene: TRBJ1-1; d_gene: NA; len: 15; CDR3nt: TGTGCCAGCACCCCCGGCGGGCGACTGAACACTGAAGCTTTCTTT; CDR3aa: CASTPGGRLNTEAFF
v_gene: TRBV24-1; abundance: NA; j_gene: TRBJ2-3; d_gene: NA; len: 12; CDR3nt: TGTGCCACCAGTGATTTCGGGGATACGCAGTATTTT; CDR3aa: CATSDFGDTQYF
v_gene: TRBV20-1; abundance: NA; j_gene: TRBJ2-7; d_gene: TRBD2; len: 17; CDR3nt: TGCAGTGCTAGAGAGTTAAGCGGGAGGGCCGGCCCTACCCAGCAGTACTTC; CDR3aa: CSARELSGRAGPTQQYF
v_gene: TRBV3-1; abundance: NA; j_gene: TRBJ2-2; d_gene: NA; len: 11; CDR3nt: TGTGCCAGCAGCCTCCCCGGGGAGCTGTTTTTT; CDR3aa: CASSLPGELFF
v_gene: TRBV19; abundance: NA; j_gene: TRBJ2-5; d_gene: TRBD2; len: 16; CDR3nt: TGTGCCAGTAGCAGATCCAGGGGCCGGGGGGGAGAGACCCAGTACTTC; CDR3aa: CASSRSRGRGGETQYF
v_gene: TRBV2; abundance: NA; j_gene: TRBJ1-4; d_gene: NA; len: 15; CDR3nt: TGTGCCAGCAGTGAAGAGATACGGTCTAATGAAAAACTGTTTTTT; CDR3aa: CASSEEIRSNEKLFF
v_gene: TRBV12-3/TRBV12-4; abundance: NA; j_gene: TRBJ2-3; d_gene: TRBD2; len: 17; CDR3nt: TGTGCCAGCAGTACCCCGGGACTAGCGGGAGCAGGGGATACGCAGTATTTT; CDR3aa: CASSTPGLAGAGDTQYF
v_gene: TRBV29-1; abundance: once; j_gene: TRBJ2-2; d_gene: NA; len: 13; CDR3nt: TGCAGCGGCTTGGGACAGAACACCGGGGAGCTGTTTTTT; CDR3aa: CSGLGQNTGELFF
v_gene: TRBV7-8; abundance: NA; j_gene: TRBJ2-5; d_gene: NA; len: 16; CDR3nt: TGTGCCAGCAGCTTAGCCCGTTCTTCGTGGGAAGAGACCCAGTACTTC; CDR3aa: CASSLARSSWEETQYF
v_gene: TRBV7-9; abundance: NA; j_gene: TRBJ1-1; d_gene: NA; len: 18; CDR3nt: TGTGCCAGCAGCCCTCCCCCGTGGGGCAGTGGGTCGAACACTGAAGCTTTCTTT; CDR3aa: CASSPPPWGSGSNTEAFF
v_gene: TRBV23-1; abundance: NA; j_gene: TRBJ2-7; d_gene: NA; len: 23; CDR3nt: TGCGCCAGCAGTCAATCGGTTGACAGTACCCCGTCCTGCCGGGATCTAAGGTCCTACGAGCAGTACTTC; CDR3aa: CASSQSVDSTPSCRDLRSYEQYF
v_gene: TRBV5-1; abundance: NA; j_gene: TRBJ2-4; d_gene: NA; len: 15; CDR3nt: TGCGCCAGCAGCTTGGATACGGCCAGGGGTAGCATTCAGTACTTC; CDR3aa: CASSLDTARGSIQYF
v_gene: TRBV6-5; abundance: NA; j_gene: TRBJ1-2; d_gene: NA; len: 15; CDR3nt: TGTGCCAGCAGTTACGAGCGGGGGGCGGACTATGGCTACACCTTC; CDR3aa: CASSYERGADYGYTF
v_gene: TRBV20-1; abundance: NA; j_gene: TRBJ1-5; d_gene: NA; len: 16; CDR3nt: TGCAGTGCTAGAGAAGTACAGGTCTATAGCAATCAGCCCCAGCATTTT; CDR3aa: CSAREVQVYSNQPQHF
v_gene: TRBV7-2; abundance: NA; j_gene: TRBJ2-2; d_gene: NA; len: 15; CDR3nt: TGTGCCAGCAGCGCGCGGGGACAGTTTCCCGGGGAGCTGTTTTTT; CDR3aa: CASSARGQFPGELFF
v_gene: TRBV7-3; abundance: once; j_gene: TRBJ2-3; d_gene: TRBD1; len: 16; CDR3nt: TGTGCCAGCAGCTTGCCCGGGACAGGGGGCGCAGATACGCAGTATTTT; CDR3aa: CASSLPGTGGADTQYF
v_gene: TRBV6-6; abundance: NA; j_gene: TRBJ2-7; d_gene: NA; len: 14; CDR3nt: TGTGCCAGCAGTTACTCGGACAGATCCTACGAGCAGTACTTC; CDR3aa: CASSYSDRSYEQYF
v_gene: TRBV29-1; abundance: NA; j_gene: TRBJ2-7; d_gene: TRBD2; len: 12; CDR3nt: TGCAGCGTTCTAGCGGGGGCCTACGAGCAGTACTTC; CDR3aa: CSVLAGAYEQYF
v_gene: TRBV7-3; abundance: NA; j_gene: TRBJ2-1; d_gene: NA; len: 16; CDR3nt: TGTGCCAGCAGCCCTGCCCAGGGGCCCGGGTACAATGAGCAGTTCTTC; CDR3aa: CASSPAQGPGYNEQFF
v_gene: TRBV30; abundance: NA; j_gene: TRBJ2-7; d_gene: NA; len: 16; CDR3nt: TGTGCCTGGAGTGTAGGTACCGACTACCAGTCCTACGAGCAGTACTTC; CDR3aa: CAWSVGTDYQSYEQYF
v_gene: TRBV18; abundance: NA; j_gene: TRBJ2-1; d_gene: TRBD2; len: 16; CDR3nt: TGTGCCAGCTCACCACCGACTAGCGGATCTGACAATGAGCAGTTCTTC; CDR3aa: CASSPPTSGSDNEQFF
v_gene: TRBV20-1; abundance: NA; j_gene: TRBJ2-3; d_gene: NA; len: 12; CDR3nt: TGCAGTGCTAGGATTTCCATAGACACGCAGTATTTT; CDR3aa: CSARISIDTQYF